A selection of T cell receptor beta chains follows, all from one sample in a study of shared clonotypes between healthy human individuals. The protocol was immunoSEQ multiplex PCR, while the TCRdb copy is restricted to in-frame clones and leaves out a portion. The sample has about 2.3 million clones; over 85% are singletons. The specimen sequenced was naive CD4+ T cells from PBMCs. These TCRs come from a man younger than 35 in good health. Some clones in this sample may be carry-over from other donors' samples. Both conserved end residues are part of each CDR3. A D gene is named only where the DNA matches it firmly. Part of the rows lack a size; the others show once, few, many or a class for expanded clones.

v_call: TRBV27; cdr3_length: 15; clone_size: once; d_call: .; j_call: TRBJ2-3; cdr3_aa: CASRESGRSTDTQYF; cdr3_nt: TGTGCCAGCAGGGAATCGGGCAGGTCCACAGATACGCAGTATTTT
v_call: TRBV7-2; cdr3_length: 13; clone_size: .; d_call: .; j_call: TRBJ2-7; cdr3_aa: CASSLGGNYEQYF; cdr3_nt: TGTGCCAGCAGCTTAGGTGGGAACTACGAGCAGTACTTC
v_call: TRBV28; cdr3_length: 13; clone_size: .; d_call: TRBD1; j_call: TRBJ2-7; cdr3_aa: CASRAGTVNGQYF; cdr3_nt: TGTGCCAGCAGGGCCGGGACAGTGAACGGGCAGTACTTC
v_call: TRBV6-6; cdr3_length: 16; clone_size: .; d_call: .; j_call: TRBJ2-7; cdr3_aa: CASSSRPRESSYEQYF; cdr3_nt: TGTGCCAGCAGTTCCCGCCCACGGGAGTCCTCCTACGAGCAGTACTTC
v_call: TRBV10-3; cdr3_length: 13; clone_size: .; d_call: .; j_call: TRBJ1-5; cdr3_aa: CAMSPGSNQPQHF; cdr3_nt: TGTGCCATGTCCCCAGGGTCGAATCAGCCCCAGCATTTT
v_call: TRBV28; cdr3_length: 19; clone_size: .; d_call: TRBD2; j_call: TRBJ2-1; cdr3_aa: CASSFPHPLSGRTNNEQFF; cdr3_nt: TGTGCCAGCAGTTTTCCCCACCCCCTTAGCGGGAGGACAAACAATGAGCAGTTCTTC
v_call: TRBV28; cdr3_length: 13; clone_size: .; d_call: .; j_call: TRBJ1-1; cdr3_aa: CASREGGEGEAFF; cdr3_nt: TGTGCCAGCAGAGAGGGGGGGGAAGGTGAAGCTTTCTTT
v_call: TRBV2; cdr3_length: 14; clone_size: .; d_call: .; j_call: TRBJ2-7; cdr3_aa: CASSDPGAGYEQYF; cdr3_nt: TGTGCCAGCAGTGATCCGGGAGCAGGCTACGAGCAGTACTTC
v_call: TRBV7-2; cdr3_length: 14; clone_size: .; d_call: .; j_call: TRBJ1-1; cdr3_aa: CASSLVFKRAEAFF; cdr3_nt: TGTGCCAGCAGCTTAGTTTTCAAACGGGCTGAAGCTTTCTTT
v_call: TRBV5-1; cdr3_length: 15; clone_size: .; d_call: TRBD1; j_call: TRBJ2-3; cdr3_aa: CASSFGQGWADTQYF; cdr3_nt: TGCGCCAGCAGCTTTGGACAGGGGTGGGCAGATACGCAGTATTTT
v_call: TRBV7-3; cdr3_length: 13; clone_size: .; d_call: .; j_call: TRBJ2-7; cdr3_aa: CASSLSRDYEQYF; cdr3_nt: TGTGCCAGCAGCTTATCCAGGGATTACGAGCAGTACTTC
v_call: TRBV9; cdr3_length: 15; clone_size: .; d_call: .; j_call: TRBJ1-3; cdr3_aa: CASSDSPASGNTIYF; cdr3_nt: TGTGCCAGCAGCGACTCTCCGGCCAGCGGAAACACCATATATTTT
v_call: TRBV2; cdr3_length: 13; clone_size: .; d_call: TRBD1; j_call: TRBJ2-4; cdr3_aa: CANSQGGKNIQYF; cdr3_nt: TGTGCCAATTCACAGGGGGGCAAAAACATTCAGTACTTC
v_call: TRBV19; cdr3_length: 15; clone_size: .; d_call: .; j_call: TRBJ2-5; cdr3_aa: CASSTTGRFEETQYF; cdr3_nt: TGTGCCAGTAGCACAACAGGGCGCTTTGAAGAGACCCAGTACTTC
v_call: TRBV7-8; cdr3_length: 13; clone_size: .; d_call: .; j_call: TRBJ2-7; cdr3_aa: CASSFQETYEQYF; cdr3_nt: TGTGCCAGCAGCTTTCAGGAAACCTACGAGCAGTACTTC
v_call: TRBV18; cdr3_length: 14; clone_size: .; d_call: .; j_call: TRBJ2-5; cdr3_aa: CASSPIPLGETQYF; cdr3_nt: TGTGCCAGCTCCCCGATTCCCCTGGGGGAGACCCAGTACTTC
v_call: TRBV9; cdr3_length: 14; clone_size: .; d_call: .; j_call: TRBJ2-3; cdr3_aa: CASSVAGVTDTQYF; cdr3_nt: TGTGCCAGCAGCGTAGCGGGAGTCACAGATACGCAGTATTTT
v_call: TRBV6-4; cdr3_length: 16; clone_size: once; d_call: TRBD2; j_call: TRBJ2-7; cdr3_aa: CASSGPGEREAFQQYF; cdr3_nt: TGTGCCAGCAGTGGCCCAGGGGAGCGGGAGGCCTTCCAGCAGTACTTC
v_call: TRBV7-3; cdr3_length: 15; clone_size: .; d_call: .; j_call: TRBJ2-3; cdr3_aa: CASRMAGLGTDTQYF; cdr3_nt: TGTGCCAGCCGGATGGCCGGACTGGGCACAGATACGCAGTATTTT
v_call: TRBV11-2; cdr3_length: 17; clone_size: once; d_call: TRBD2; j_call: TRBJ2-2; cdr3_aa: CASSFGTSGSITGELFF; cdr3_nt: TGTGCCAGCAGCTTTGGGACTAGCGGGAGCATCACCGGGGAGCTGTTTTTT
v_call: TRBV4-3; cdr3_length: 17; clone_size: .; d_call: .; j_call: TRBJ2-5; cdr3_aa: CASSQDRAGRDQETQYF; cdr3_nt: TGCGCCAGCAGCCAAGATAGGGCAGGGAGAGACCAAGAGACCCAGTACTTC
v_call: TRBV7-3; cdr3_length: 17; clone_size: once; d_call: .; j_call: TRBJ2-6; cdr3_aa: CASSLSGTGSGANVLTF; cdr3_nt: TGTGCCAGCAGCTTAAGCGGCACAGGCTCTGGGGCCAACGTCCTGACTTTC
v_call: TRBV5-8; cdr3_length: 17; clone_size: .; d_call: .; j_call: TRBJ2-6; cdr3_aa: CASSLVKGYSGANVLTF; cdr3_nt: TGTGCCAGCAGCTTGGTTAAAGGCTACTCTGGGGCCAACGTCCTGACTTTC
v_call: TRBV7-3; cdr3_length: 17; clone_size: .; d_call: TRBD1; j_call: TRBJ1-1; cdr3_aa: CASSLRPGQGAGTEAFF; cdr3_nt: TGTGCCAGCAGCTTAAGGCCGGGACAGGGGGCGGGCACTGAAGCTTTCTTT
v_call: TRBV19; cdr3_length: 15; clone_size: .; d_call: .; j_call: TRBJ2-1; cdr3_aa: CASSIQGGWSNEQFF; cdr3_nt: TGTGCCAGTAGTATACAGGGGGGTTGGAGCAATGAGCAGTTCTTC
v_call: TRBV27; cdr3_length: 16; clone_size: .; d_call: .; j_call: TRBJ1-5; cdr3_aa: CASSAQGRLSNQPQHF; cdr3_nt: TGTGCCAGCAGCGCTCAGGGCAGGCTTAGCAATCAGCCCCAGCATTTT
v_call: TRBV5-4; cdr3_length: 14; clone_size: .; d_call: .; j_call: TRBJ2-2; cdr3_aa: CASSFPGATGELFF; cdr3_nt: TGTGCCAGCAGCTTCCCCGGGGCCACCGGGGAGCTGTTTTTT
v_call: TRBV5-1; cdr3_length: 16; clone_size: .; d_call: TRBD2; j_call: TRBJ2-1; cdr3_aa: CASSLSTSGRDNEQFF; cdr3_nt: TGCGCCAGCAGCTTGTCGACTAGCGGGAGGGACAATGAGCAGTTCTTC
v_call: TRBV28; cdr3_length: 14; clone_size: .; d_call: TRBD2; j_call: TRBJ2-2; cdr3_aa: CATRLAGATGELFF; cdr3_nt: TGTGCCACCAGACTAGCGGGAGCCACCGGGGAGCTGTTTTTT
v_call: TRBV12-5; cdr3_length: 18; clone_size: .; d_call: .; j_call: TRBJ2-3; cdr3_aa: CASGLRGAGPGLTDTQYF; cdr3_nt: TGTGCTAGTGGTTTGAGGGGGGCCGGGCCCGGGCTCACAGATACGCAGTATTTT
v_call: TRBV5-1; cdr3_length: 15; clone_size: .; d_call: .; j_call: TRBJ2-1; cdr3_aa: CASSLGGWPYNEQFF; cdr3_nt: TGCGCCAGCAGCTTGGGAGGGTGGCCCTACAATGAGCAGTTCTTC
v_call: TRBV6-6; cdr3_length: 14; clone_size: .; d_call: TRBD2; j_call: TRBJ2-1; cdr3_aa: CANGREGSYNEQFF; cdr3_nt: TGTGCCAATGGGCGGGAGGGGTCCTACAATGAGCAGTTCTTC
v_call: TRBV7-2; cdr3_length: 14; clone_size: .; d_call: .; j_call: TRBJ2-7; cdr3_aa: CASKEDWSSYEQYF; cdr3_nt: TGTGCCAGCAAGGAGGATTGGAGCTCCTACGAGCAGTACTTC
v_call: TRBV5-1; cdr3_length: 13; clone_size: .; d_call: .; j_call: TRBJ2-5; cdr3_aa: CASRLGTQETQYF; cdr3_nt: TGCGCCAGCAGACTCGGGACACAAGAGACCCAGTACTTC
v_call: TRBV5-4; cdr3_length: 15; clone_size: .; d_call: .; j_call: TRBJ2-7; cdr3_aa: CASSLGGLTSYEQYF; cdr3_nt: TGTGCCAGCAGCTTGGGGGGGCTCACCTCCTACGAGCAGTACTTC
v_call: TRBV4-1; cdr3_length: 17; clone_size: .; d_call: .; j_call: TRBJ2-7; cdr3_aa: CASSQTPTRRNSYEQYF; cdr3_nt: TGCGCCAGCAGCCAAACCCCTACTCGGCGGAACTCCTACGAGCAGTACTTC
v_call: TRBV5-8; cdr3_length: 15; clone_size: .; d_call: .; j_call: TRBJ1-5; cdr3_aa: CASSLPWEGNQPQHF; cdr3_nt: TGTGCCAGCAGCTTGCCCTGGGAAGGCAATCAGCCCCAGCATTTT
v_call: TRBV18; cdr3_length: 13; clone_size: .; d_call: TRBD1; j_call: TRBJ1-1; cdr3_aa: CASRQGLNTEAFF; cdr3_nt: TGTGCCAGCCGACAGGGCCTGAACACTGAAGCTTTCTTT
v_call: TRBV5-6; cdr3_length: 15; clone_size: .; d_call: TRBD2; j_call: TRBJ2-7; cdr3_aa: CASSFTSGEPYEQYF; cdr3_nt: TGTGCCAGCAGCTTTACTAGCGGGGAACCCTACGAGCAGTACTTC
v_call: TRBV19; cdr3_length: 12; clone_size: .; d_call: .; j_call: TRBJ2-5; cdr3_aa: CASSILSETQYF; cdr3_nt: TGTGCCAGTAGTATACTCTCCGAGACCCAGTACTTC
v_call: TRBV15; cdr3_length: 14; clone_size: .; d_call: .; j_call: TRBJ1-1; cdr3_aa: CATSRAVRVTEAFF; cdr3_nt: TGTGCCACCAGCAGAGCAGTCAGGGTCACTGAAGCTTTCTTT
v_call: TRBV27; cdr3_length: 17; clone_size: once; d_call: TRBD1; j_call: TRBJ1-5; cdr3_aa: CASSINRGSFVLGPQHF; cdr3_nt: TGTGCCAGCAGTATTAACAGGGGGTCGTTTGTATTAGGGCCCCAGCATTTT
v_call: TRBV6-5; cdr3_length: 14; clone_size: .; d_call: .; j_call: TRBJ2-7; cdr3_aa: CASSYSGRTREQYF; cdr3_nt: TGTGCCAGCAGTTACTCGGGCAGGACAAGGGAGCAGTACTTC
v_call: TRBV5-1; cdr3_length: 15; clone_size: .; d_call: TRBD1; j_call: TRBJ2-5; cdr3_aa: CASSLRTGGGETQYF; cdr3_nt: TGCGCCAGCAGCCTGAGGACAGGGGGCGGAGAGACCCAGTACTTC
v_call: TRBV9; cdr3_length: 13; clone_size: .; d_call: .; j_call: TRBJ2-7; cdr3_aa: CASSADTLYEQYF; cdr3_nt: TGTGCCAGCAGCGCCGACACCCTCTACGAGCAGTACTTC
v_call: TRBV9; cdr3_length: 13; clone_size: .; d_call: .; j_call: TRBJ1-1; cdr3_aa: CASSVSRDTEAFF; cdr3_nt: TGTGCCAGCAGCGTATCCAGGGACACTGAAGCTTTCTTT
v_call: TRBV25-1; cdr3_length: 13; clone_size: few; d_call: TRBD1; j_call: TRBJ2-5; cdr3_aa: CASRQGALETQYF; cdr3_nt: TGTGCCAGCAGACAGGGGGCTTTAGAGACCCAGTACTTC
v_call: TRBV2; cdr3_length: 12; clone_size: .; d_call: TRBD1; j_call: TRBJ1-1; cdr3_aa: CASMTGMAEAFF; cdr3_nt: TGTGCCAGCATGACAGGGATGGCTGAAGCTTTCTTT
v_call: TRBV5-1; cdr3_length: 14; clone_size: .; d_call: .; j_call: TRBJ2-7; cdr3_aa: CASSLAGPPYEQYF; cdr3_nt: TGCGCCAGCAGCTTGGCGGGACCCCCCTACGAGCAGTACTTC